A single sample gave rise to the 23 T cell receptor beta chains below, sequenced in a study of blood T cell repertoires in COVID-19 (dated by TCRdb to the early 2020s). Libraries were constructed by the immunoSEQ multiplex PCR assay. TCRdb limited this immuneACCESS table to in-frame rearrangements with V and J called. A share of clones is missing; checked studies link under half to unresolved V genes, and the rest is unexplained. Here the sample has 200,000 to 250,000 clones; 86% occur a single time. Jointly, the top ten make up around 2.2% of the sample. Input material: peripheral blood. Receptors originate from a man aged 25-45 years who had recovered from COVID-19.

The V gene is TRBV5-1, the J gene TRBJ2-5; D is possibly TRBD1 (5 bases). Trimming left V 0 bases short and J 7 bases short, with 10 bases between. CDR1 and CDR2 (germline): SGHRS, YFSETQ. This CDR3 spans 13 amino acids. The chain's CDR3 is CASSLGGQGTQYF. The CDR3 DNA reads TGCGCCAGCAGCTTGGGCGGTCAGGGGACCCAGTACTTC.

The chain carries TRBV7-2 and TRBJ2-5, with 9 nucleotides matching TRBD2. The CDR3 runs to 16 residues. CDR1 is SGHTA, CDR2 FQGNSA, per germline. The junction had 7 bases not matched to a gene; V was cut back by 1 base and J by 4 bases. CDR3 amino acids: CASSLDLAGRRETQYF. CDR3 DNA: TGTGCCAGCAGCTTAGACCTAGCGGGGCGTAGAGAGACCCAGTACTTC. Using reference TRBV7-2 and TRBJ2-5 for the parts outside the CDR3, the full variable domain is GAGVSQSPSNKVTEKGKDVELRCDPISGHTALYWYRQSLGQGLEFLIYFQGNSAPDKSGLPSDRFSAERTGGSVSTLTIQRTQQEDSAVYLCASSLDLAGRRETQYFGPGTRLLVL.

The chain joins TRBV6-2 or TRBV6-3 to TRBJ2-7, with 7 bases that match TRBD2. The junction had 6 bases not matched to a gene; V was cut back by 2 bases and J by 2 bases. This CDR3 comprises 15 residues. The germline CDR1 and CDR2 sequences are MNHEY and SVGEGT. CDR3 amino acids: CASSYDLAVPYEQYF. In DNA form, the CDR3 reads TGTGCCAGCAGTTACGACCTAGCGGTCCCCTACGAGCAGTACTTC.

This clone was recorded once. This rearrangement joins TRBV4-2 to TRBJ2-5; TRBD2 aligns across 9 bases. The CDR3 runs 16 residues. CDR1 is LGHNA, CDR2 YNFKEQ, per germline. V dropped 4 bases and J dropped 1; count of bases not matched to a gene: 7. CDR3 protein: CASSPTAGGRQETQYF. CDR3 nucleotide sequence: TGTGCCAGCAGCCCGACGGCGGGGGGGCGCCAAGAGACCCAGTACTTC.

This clone appeared once. The gene calls are TRBV6-2 or TRBV6-3 and TRBJ1-6; 8 nucleotides match TRBD1. The ends lost 6 bases at V and 8 bases at J; junction bases unmatched: 18. Germline CDR1 reads MNHEY; CDR2 reads SVGEGT. CDR3 length equals 18 residues. Here the CDR3 reads CASSPRRVRGPGDSPLHF. The CDR3 bases are TGTGCCAGCAGCCCTCGGCGCGTCAGGGGGCCTGGCGATTCACCCCTCCACTTT.

The chain combines TRBV5-8 with TRBJ2-7; TRBD1 might be the D (6 bases). From germline, CDR1 is SGHTS and CDR2 YDEGEE. The CDR3 is 12 amino acids. The V and J ends lost 10 bases and 4 bases respectively, with 15 bases between them. In DNA, the CDR3 is TGTGCCGGCCACAGGGTGAGGTACGAGCAGTACTTC. Protein: CAGHRVRYEQYF.

This sequence joins TRBV6-2 or TRBV6-3 and TRBJ1-1, with 7 bases lining up with TRBD1. Per germline, CDR1 MNHEY and CDR2 SVGEGT. This CDR3 is built from 13 residues. Trimming removed 5 bases from V and 5 bases from J; junction bases left unmatched: 5. CDR3 bases: TGTGCCAGCAGTCGGGACAGCTATACTGAAGCTTTCTTT. Translation: CASSRDSYTEAFF.

This chain uses TRBV9 with TRBJ2-3, with D perhaps matching TRBD2 (7 bases). Per germline, CDR1 SGDLS and CDR2 YYNGEE. The CDR3 totals 14 residues. Trimming removed 7 bases at V and 3 bases at J, with 15 bases between. DNA for the CDR3: TGTGCCAGCTGGTCGGGGGGCTTTACAGATACGCAGTATTTT. Protein sequence: CASWSGGFTDTQYF.

The chain combines TRBV7-8 with TRBJ1-3; the match to TRBD1 covers 11 bases. Germline CDR1 reads SGHVS; CDR2 reads FQNEAQ. J was trimmed by 4 bases and V by 3 bases; bases with no gene match: 5. The CDR3 sequence is 16 residues long. The CDR3 here is CASSFQGQGDGNTIYF. CDR3 DNA: TGTGCCAGCAGCTTCCAGGGACAGGGGGACGGAAACACCATATATTTT.

The chain uses TRBV2 and TRBJ1-5; possible D gene TRBD1, 5 bases. The V and J ends lost 5 bases and 0 bases respectively, with 20 bases between them. The CDR3 is 18 residues long. CDR1 and CDR2 (germline): SNHLY, FYNNEI. DNA for the CDR3: TGTGCCAGCAGTACCGGGACTTACGAGGGTTATAGCAATCAGCCCCAGCATTTT. Amino acid sequence: CASSTGTYEGYSNQPQHF.

V is TRBV12-3 or TRBV12-4 and J is TRBJ1-2, with a weak D call TRBD1 (6 bases). This CDR3 spans 13 amino acids. V was trimmed by 5 bases and J by 6 bases, leaving 13 bases between them. CDR3: CASSPRQVDGYTF. The CDR3 DNA reads TGTGCCAGCAGTCCCCGACAGGTGGATGGCTACACCTTC.

This chain's CDR3 is CASSTHDRVNTEAFF. CDR3 DNA: TGTGCCAGCAGCACCCACGACAGGGTGAACACTGAAGCTTTCTTT. The rearrangement uses TRBV5-8 and TRBJ1-1; the match to TRBD1 covers 7 bases. Germline lookup yields CDR1 SGHTS and CDR2 YDEGEE. CDR3 length: 15 residues. Trimming at V came to 4 bases and at J to 0 bases, leaving 6 bases not matched to a gene.

This chain uses TRBV6-4 with TRBJ2-1; 9 nucleotides line up with TRBD2. Germline values: CDR1 MRHNA, CDR2 SNTAGT. J was trimmed by 4 bases and V by 8 bases; bases with no gene match: 9. This CDR3 has 15 residues. The CDR3 nucleotides read TGTGCCAGCTCCACCGCGGGGGGGGGATACAATGAGCAGTTCTTC. As protein: CASSTAGGGYNEQFF.

The chain has TRBV11-2 and TRBJ2-5, with 9 nucleotides matching TRBD1. V was clipped by 5 bases and J by 7 bases; unmatched bases: 8. This CDR3 contains 14 residues. CDR1 is SGHAT, CDR2 FQNNGV, per germline. The CDR3 protein is CASSATGGEGTQYF. CDR3 in DNA: TGTGCCAGCAGCGCAACAGGGGGCGAAGGGACCCAGTACTTC.

The chain joins TRBV6-5 to TRBJ1-4; D remains unclear. Germline-derived CDR1 and CDR2 are MNHEY and SVGAGI. Between the trimmed V and J ends, which lost 2 bases and 8 bases, there was a span of 3 bases. The length of the CDR3 is 11 residues. For the CDR3, the DNA is TGTGCCAGCAGTTACGGCGAAAAACTGTTTTTT. Translating gives CASSYGEKLFF.

DNA of the CDR3: TGCAGCGTTGAAGTGATGGGAGGCGGTGGCTACACCTTC. Its translation: CSVEVMGGGGYTF. The chain uses TRBV29-1 and TRBJ1-2; D not resolved. CDR1 and CDR2 (germline): SQVTM, ANQGSEA. Trimming removed 1 base from V and 7 bases from J, with 13 bases in between. This CDR3 is built from 13 residues.

The chain employs TRBV27 and TRBJ2-7; 8 bases map to TRBD1. This CDR3 contains 13 residues. J was trimmed by 2 bases and V by 6 bases; bases with no gene match: 3. The germline V gene encodes CDR1 MNHEY and CDR2 SMNVEV (reference sequence). This CDR3 reads CASRTGAAYEQYF. CDR3 DNA sequence: TGTGCCAGCAGGACAGGGGCAGCCTACGAGCAGTACTTC.

J is TRBJ1-5 and V is TRBV6-6; 9 bases agree with TRBD1. From germline, CDR1 is MNHNY and CDR2 SVGAGI (reference sequence). The CDR3 spans 15 residues. V shed 0 bases and J 6 bases; nucleotides not matched to a gene: 3. The CDR3 DNA follows: TGTGCCAGCAGTTACTCGGGACAGGGAGGTCAGCCCCAGCATTTT. This encodes CASSYSGQGGQPQHF.

The chain has TRBV19 and TRBJ1-2; 7 bases align to TRBD1. There are 16 residues in the CDR3. Germline V gene sequence: CDR1 LNHDA, CDR2 SQIVND (reference sequence). J lost 7 bases, V lost 3 bases, and 14 bases had no gene match. The CDR3 here is CASSMSLGTDWRGYTF. In DNA form, the CDR3 reads TGTGCCAGTAGTATGAGTCTGGGGACAGACTGGCGTGGCTACACCTTC.

This clone was detected once. J is TRBJ2-1 and V is TRBV5-6, with D possibly matching TRBD1 (6 bases). This CDR3 is 15 amino acids long. Trimming removed 4 bases from V and 1 base from J, with 12 bases in between. Germline V gene lookup returns CDR1 SGHDT and CDR2 YYEEEE. The CDR3 region has the DNA TGTGCCAGCAGCCCCACAGGGTGGTCCTACAATGAGCAGTTCTTC. Encoded protein: CASSPTGWSYNEQFF.

The chain employs TRBV11-2 and TRBJ2-7; D is unresolved. With 0 bases removed from V and 3 bases from J, the gap between germline ends came to 3 bases. This CDR3 is built from 12 residues. CDR1 is SGHAT, CDR2 FQNNGV, per germline. The CDR3 DNA follows: TGTGCCAGCAGCTTAGAGCGCTACGAGCAGTACTTC. Its protein product is CASSLERYEQYF.

The chain is built from TRBV28 and TRBJ1-4, with unresolved D. Trimming cost V 5 bases and J 0 bases, with 7 bases left between them. Germline V gives CDR1 MDHEN, CDR2 SYDVKM. The CDR3 sequence is 14 residues long. The CDR3 protein is CASSPTTTNEKLFF. The CDR3 DNA follows: TGTGCCAGCAGTCCGACAACAACTAATGAAAAACTGTTTTTT.

J is TRBJ1-1 and V is TRBV6-2 or TRBV6-3; TRBD1 matches at 7 bases. Looked up from germline, CDR1 is MNHEY and CDR2 is SVGEGT. This CDR3 is 14 amino acids long. The junction had 12 bases not matched to a gene; V was cut back by 5 bases and J by 9 bases. Here the CDR3 reads CASSARQGEIKAFF. For the CDR3, the DNA is TGTGCCAGCAGTGCTCGACAGGGAGAAATCAAAGCTTTCTTT.